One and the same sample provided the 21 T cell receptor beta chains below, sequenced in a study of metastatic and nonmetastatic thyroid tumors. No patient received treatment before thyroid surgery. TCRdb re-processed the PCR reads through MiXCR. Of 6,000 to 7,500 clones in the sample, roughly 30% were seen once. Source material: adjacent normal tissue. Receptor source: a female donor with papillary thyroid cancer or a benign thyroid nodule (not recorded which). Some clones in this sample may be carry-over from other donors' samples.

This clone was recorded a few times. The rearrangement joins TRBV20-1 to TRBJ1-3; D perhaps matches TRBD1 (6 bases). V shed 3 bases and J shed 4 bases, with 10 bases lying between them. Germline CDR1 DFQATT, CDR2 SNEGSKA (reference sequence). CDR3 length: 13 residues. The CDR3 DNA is TGCAGTGCTAGGGGGACAACCGGAAACACCATATATTTT. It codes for CSARGTTGNTIYF.

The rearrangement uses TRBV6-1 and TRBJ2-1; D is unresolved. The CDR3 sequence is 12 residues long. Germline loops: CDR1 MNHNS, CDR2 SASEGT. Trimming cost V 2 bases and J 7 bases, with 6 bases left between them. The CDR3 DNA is TGTGCCAGCAGTGAACAAATAAATGAGCAGTTCTTC. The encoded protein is CASSEQINEQFF.

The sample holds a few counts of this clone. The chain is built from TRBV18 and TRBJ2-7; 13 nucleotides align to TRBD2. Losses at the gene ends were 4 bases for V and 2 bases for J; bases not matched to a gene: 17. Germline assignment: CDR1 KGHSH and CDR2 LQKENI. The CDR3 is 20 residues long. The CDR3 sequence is CASSLKGGSGLAGPTYEQYF. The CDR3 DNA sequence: TGTGCCAGCTCACTCAAAGGGGGGTCGGGACTAGCGGGACCTACCTACGAGCAGTACTTC.

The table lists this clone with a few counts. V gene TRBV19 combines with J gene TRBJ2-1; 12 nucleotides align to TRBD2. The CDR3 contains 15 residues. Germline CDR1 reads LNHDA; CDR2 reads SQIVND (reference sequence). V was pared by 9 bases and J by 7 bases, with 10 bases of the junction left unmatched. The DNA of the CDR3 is TGTGCCAGCGCGACCGGGACTAGCGGGTTAAATGAGCAGTTCTTC. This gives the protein CASATGTSGLNEQFF.

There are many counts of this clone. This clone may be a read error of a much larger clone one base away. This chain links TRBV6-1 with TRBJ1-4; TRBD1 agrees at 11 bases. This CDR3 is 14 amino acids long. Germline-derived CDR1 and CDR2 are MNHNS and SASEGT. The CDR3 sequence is CASRLGQGAENLFF. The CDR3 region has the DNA TGTGCCAGCAGGCTCGGACAGGGGGCTGAAAACCTGTTTTTT.

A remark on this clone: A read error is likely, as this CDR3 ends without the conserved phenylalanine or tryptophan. The DNA for the CDR3 is TGCATTGCTCTGACGGACCCTAGCACAGATACTCAGTATTGT. This sequence encodes CIALTDPSTDTQYC. The V call is TRBV20-1, the J call TRBJ2-3; D might be TRBD2 (5 bases). This CDR3 is built from 14 residues. The germline CDR1 and CDR2 sequences are DFQATT and SNEGSKA (reference sequence).

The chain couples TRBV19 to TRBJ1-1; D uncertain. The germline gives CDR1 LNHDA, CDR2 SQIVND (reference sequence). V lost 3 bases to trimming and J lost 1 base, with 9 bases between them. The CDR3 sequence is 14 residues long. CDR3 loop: CASSMQSKNTEAFF. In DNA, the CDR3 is TGTGCCAGTAGTATGCAGAGTAAGAACACTGAAGCTTTCTTT.

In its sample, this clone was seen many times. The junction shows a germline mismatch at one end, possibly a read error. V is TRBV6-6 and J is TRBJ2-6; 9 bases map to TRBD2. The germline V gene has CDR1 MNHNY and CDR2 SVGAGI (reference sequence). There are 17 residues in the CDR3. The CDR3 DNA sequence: TGTGCCAGCAGTTGCGTAGCGGGAGTAGCCGGGGCCAACGTCCTGACGTTC. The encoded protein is CASSCVAGVAGANVLTF.

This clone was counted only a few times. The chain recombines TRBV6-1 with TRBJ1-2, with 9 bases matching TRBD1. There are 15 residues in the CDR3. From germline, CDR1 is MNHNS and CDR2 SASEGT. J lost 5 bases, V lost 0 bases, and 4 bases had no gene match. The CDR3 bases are TGTGCCAGCAGTGAAGCGGGACAGGGTCGGTATGGCTACACCTTC. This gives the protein CASSEAGQGRYGYTF.

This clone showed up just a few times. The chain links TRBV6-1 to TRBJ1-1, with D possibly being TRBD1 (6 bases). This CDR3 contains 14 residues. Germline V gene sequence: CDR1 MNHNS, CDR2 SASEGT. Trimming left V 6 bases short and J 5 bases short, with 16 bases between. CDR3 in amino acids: CASSREQGLTEAFF. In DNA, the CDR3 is TGTGCCAGCAGCCGGGAACAGGGTTTAACTGAAGCTTTCTTT.

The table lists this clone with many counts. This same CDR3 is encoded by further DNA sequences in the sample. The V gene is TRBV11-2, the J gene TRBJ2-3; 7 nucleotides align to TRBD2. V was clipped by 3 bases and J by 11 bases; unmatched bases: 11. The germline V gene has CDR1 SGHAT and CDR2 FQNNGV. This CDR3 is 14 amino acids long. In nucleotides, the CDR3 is TGTGCCAGCAGCTTGGGGGGAGGGACCGAGGGGCAGTATTTT. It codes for CASSLGGGTEGQYF. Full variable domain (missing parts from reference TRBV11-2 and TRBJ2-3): EAGVAQSPRYKIIEKRQSVAFWCNPISGHATLYWYQQILGQGPKLLIQFQNNGVVDDSQLPKDRFSAERLKGVDSTLKIQPAKLEDSAVYLCASSLGGGTEGQYFGPGTRLTVL.

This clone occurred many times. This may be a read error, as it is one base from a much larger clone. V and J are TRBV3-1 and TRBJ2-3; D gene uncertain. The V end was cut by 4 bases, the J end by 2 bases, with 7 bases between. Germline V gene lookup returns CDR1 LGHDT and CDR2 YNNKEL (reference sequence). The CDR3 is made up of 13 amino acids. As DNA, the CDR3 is TGTGCCAGCAGCCGAGAGCCCACAGATACGCAGTATTTT. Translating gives CASSREPTDTQYF.

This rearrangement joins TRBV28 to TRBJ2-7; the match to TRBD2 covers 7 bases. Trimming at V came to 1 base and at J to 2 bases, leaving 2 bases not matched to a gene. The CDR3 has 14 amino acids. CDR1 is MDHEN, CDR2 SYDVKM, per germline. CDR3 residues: CASSLSGTTYEQYF. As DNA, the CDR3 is TGTGCCAGCAGTTTATCCGGGACTACCTACGAGCAGTACTTC.

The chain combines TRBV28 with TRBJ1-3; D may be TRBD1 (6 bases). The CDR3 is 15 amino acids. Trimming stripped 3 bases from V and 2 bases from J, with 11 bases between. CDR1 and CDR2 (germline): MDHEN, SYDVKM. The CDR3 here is CASSFGGAAGNTIYF. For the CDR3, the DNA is TGTGCCAGCAGTTTTGGGGGGGCCGCTGGAAACACCATATATTTT.

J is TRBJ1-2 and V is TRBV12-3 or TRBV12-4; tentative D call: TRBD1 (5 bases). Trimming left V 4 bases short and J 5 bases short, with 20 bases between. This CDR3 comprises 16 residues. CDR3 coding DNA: TGTGCCAGCAGTTCAACTGGGGGGGGGGGGATATATGGCTACACCTTC. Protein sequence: CASSSTGGGGIYGYTF.

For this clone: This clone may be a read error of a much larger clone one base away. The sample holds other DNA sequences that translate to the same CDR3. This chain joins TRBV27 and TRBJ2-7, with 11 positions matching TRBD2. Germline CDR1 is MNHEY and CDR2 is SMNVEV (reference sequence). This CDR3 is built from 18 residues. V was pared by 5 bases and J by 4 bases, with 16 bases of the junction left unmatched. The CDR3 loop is CASSQAEGTSGAPYEQYF. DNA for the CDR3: TGTGCCAGCAGTCAAGCCGAGGGGACTAGCGGAGCCCCTTACGAGCAGTACTTC.

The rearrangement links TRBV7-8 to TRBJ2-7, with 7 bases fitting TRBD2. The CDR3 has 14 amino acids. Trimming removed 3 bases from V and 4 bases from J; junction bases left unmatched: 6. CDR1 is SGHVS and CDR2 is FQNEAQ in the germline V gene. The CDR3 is CASSFGGSMYEQYF. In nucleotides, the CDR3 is TGTGCCAGCAGCTTCGGGGGGTCCATGTACGAGCAGTACTTC.

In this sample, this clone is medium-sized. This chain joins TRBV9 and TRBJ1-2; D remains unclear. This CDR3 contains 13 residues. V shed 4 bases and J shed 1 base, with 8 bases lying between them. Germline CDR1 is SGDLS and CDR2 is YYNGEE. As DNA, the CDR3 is TGTGCCAGCAGCAAGGACGGTAACTATGGCTACACCTTC. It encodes CASSKDGNYGYTF.

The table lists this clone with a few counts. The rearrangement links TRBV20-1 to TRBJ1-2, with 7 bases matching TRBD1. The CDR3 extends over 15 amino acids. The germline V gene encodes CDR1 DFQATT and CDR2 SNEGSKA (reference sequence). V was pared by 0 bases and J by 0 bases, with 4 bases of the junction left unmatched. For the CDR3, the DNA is TGCAGTGCTAGAGATAGGGACAGCGCTAACTATGGCTACACCTTC. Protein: CSARDRDSANYGYTF.

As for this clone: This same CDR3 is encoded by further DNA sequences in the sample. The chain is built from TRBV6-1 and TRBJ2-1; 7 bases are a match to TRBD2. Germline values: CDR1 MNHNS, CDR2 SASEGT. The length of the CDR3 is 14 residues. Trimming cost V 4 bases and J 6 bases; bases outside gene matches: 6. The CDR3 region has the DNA TGTGCCAGCAGTGGTGGGAGGGCCCGCAATGAGCAGTTCTTC. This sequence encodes CASSGGRARNEQFF.

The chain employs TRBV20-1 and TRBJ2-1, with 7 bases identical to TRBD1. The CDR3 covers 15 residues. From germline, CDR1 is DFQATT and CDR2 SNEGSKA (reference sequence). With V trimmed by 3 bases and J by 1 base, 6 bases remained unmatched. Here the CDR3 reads CSASPGTDSYNEQFF. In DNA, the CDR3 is TGCAGTGCTAGCCCCGGGACAGATTCCTACAATGAGCAGTTCTTC.